The 7 T cell receptor beta chains reported below all come from one sample, sequenced in a study of blood T cell repertoires in COVID-19. Here immunoSEQ multiplex PCR was the method, and the copy in TCRdb shows in-frame clones only, minus some. The table lists about 62,000 clones, 70% to 90% of them singletons, with under 1.5% in the top ten. The material sequenced was peripheral blood. The receptors shown here come from a woman of 80 years or more with acute or convalescent COVID-19.

The V and J genes are TRBV10-3 and TRBJ2-7, with 8 bases fitting TRBD2. CDR3 length equals 16 residues. Germline V gene data show CDR1 as ENHRY and CDR2 as SYGVKD. With V trimmed by 0 bases and J by 3 bases, 7 bases remained unmatched. CDR3 in DNA: TGTGCCATCAGTGAGTCGAGCGGGAGAAATCACTACGAGCAGTACTTC. Translating gives CAISESSGRNHYEQYF.

V gene TRBV5-4 combines with J gene TRBJ1-1; D is perhaps TRBD1 (5 bases). Germline V CDR1 and CDR2: SGHNT, YYREEE (reference sequence). Trimming shortened V by 0 bases and J by 5 bases, and 17 bases separated the two germline ends. This CDR3 is 16 amino acids long. CDR3 bases: TGTGCCAGCAGCTTGGGTTGGGGCCAGGCCCTTACTGAAGCTTTCTTT. It translates to CASSLGWGQALTEAFF. Filled out from reference TRBV5-4 and TRBJ1-1, the complete variable domain reads ETGVTQSPTHLIKTRGQQVTLRCSSQSGHNTVSWYQQALGQGPQFIFQYYREEENGRGNFPPRFSGLQFPNYSSELNVNALELDDSALYLCASSLGWGQALTEAFFGQGTRLTVV.

The chain is built from TRBV30 and TRBJ1-4, with 7 positions matching TRBD1. This CDR3 has 14 amino acids. V lost 5 bases to trimming and J lost 7 bases; unmatched junction nucleotides: 10. CDR1 and CDR2 (germline): GTSNPN, SVGIG (reference sequence). CDR3 residues: CAWDRATTREKLFF. For the CDR3, the DNA is TGTGCCTGGGACAGGGCCACCACGCGTGAAAAACTGTTTTTT.

The chain joins TRBV6-5 to TRBJ2-2; D is ambiguous. Per the germline V gene, CDR1 is MNHEY and CDR2 is SVGAGI. V was cut by 6 bases and J by 5 bases, with 7 bases left in between. CDR3 length equals 12 residues. Here the CDR3 reads CASSPVTGELFF. As DNA, the CDR3 is TGTGCCAGCAGCCCCGTTACCGGGGAGCTGTTTTTT.

This chain uses TRBV24-1 with TRBJ2-7, with 8 bases fitting TRBD2. J lost 6 bases, V lost 3 bases, and 6 bases had no gene match. The CDR3 spans 14 residues. CDR1 KGHDR and CDR2 SFDVKD come from the germline V gene. As DNA, the CDR3 is TGTGCCACCAGTGATCTTGGACTAGCTGGCGAGCAGTACTTC. Protein sequence: CATSDLGLAGEQYF.

This clone was recorded a few times. In nucleotides, the CDR3 is TGCGCCAGCAGTCGGGACAGGGGTTATAATTCACCCCTCCACTTT. It translates to CASSRDRGYNSPLHF. The chain recombines TRBV5-1 with TRBJ1-6; 10 nucleotides align to TRBD1. This CDR3 comprises 15 residues. Trimming cost V 5 bases and J 4 bases; bases outside gene matches: 3. Germline values: CDR1 SGHRS, CDR2 YFSETQ. The full variable domain, completed using reference TRBV5-1 and TRBJ1-6, is KAGVTQTPRYLIKTRGQQVTLSCSPISGHRSVSWYQQTPGQGLQFLFEYFSETQRNKGNFPGRFSGRQFSNSRSEMNVSTLELGDSALYLCASSRDRGYNSPLHFGNGTRLTVT.

This clone was found a few times. This CDR3 is CASSRTGPGELFF. In DNA, the CDR3 is TGTGCCAGTAGTAGGACAGGGCCCGGGGAGCTGTTTTTT. The V call is TRBV19, the J call TRBJ2-2; TRBD1 matches at 8 bases. The CDR3 has 13 residues. Trimming took 4 bases from V and 6 from J; bases not matched to a gene: 1. The germline V gene has CDR1 LNHDA and CDR2 SQIVND (reference sequence).